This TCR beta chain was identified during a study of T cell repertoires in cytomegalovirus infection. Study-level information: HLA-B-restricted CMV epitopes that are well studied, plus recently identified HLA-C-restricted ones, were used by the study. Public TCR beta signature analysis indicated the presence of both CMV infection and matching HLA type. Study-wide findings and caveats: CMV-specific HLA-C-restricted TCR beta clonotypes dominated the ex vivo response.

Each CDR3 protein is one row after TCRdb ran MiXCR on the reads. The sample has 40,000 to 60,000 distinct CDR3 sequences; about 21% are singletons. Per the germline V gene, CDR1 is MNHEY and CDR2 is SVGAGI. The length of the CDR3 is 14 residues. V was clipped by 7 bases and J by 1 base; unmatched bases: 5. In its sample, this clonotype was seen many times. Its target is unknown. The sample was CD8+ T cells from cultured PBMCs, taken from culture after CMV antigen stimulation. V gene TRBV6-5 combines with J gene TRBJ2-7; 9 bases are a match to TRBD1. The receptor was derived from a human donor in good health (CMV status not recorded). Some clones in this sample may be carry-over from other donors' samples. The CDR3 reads CASNPGQGSYEQYF. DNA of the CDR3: TGTGCCAGCAATCCGGGACAGGGTTCCTACGAGCAGTACTTC.